The present T cell receptor (beta chain) was sequenced within a study of blood T cell repertoires in COVID-19. Study as a whole: Samples representing acute and convalescent COVID-19 were sourced from the United States, Italy and Spain. PBMCs, B-cell-depleted T cells, or T cells were the source of the cDNA or gDNA that made up the material.

Per the original data handling: Reference gene primer amplification gave nucleated cell count estimates. Profiling relied on immunoSEQ multiplex PCR, and the TCRdb table lists in-frame clones only, not all of them. V and J calls and clone size are given by that table; D and trimming were obtained from the DNA. The data show hundreds of thousands of clones, 65% to 90% seen once. Sequenced sample: peripheral blood. This receptor was taken from a man aged 80 or over with acute or convalescent COVID-19.

CDR3 sequence reads: CASSLGGLADTDTQYF. CDR3 nucleotides: TGTGCCAGCAGCTTAGGGGGACTAGCGGACACAGATACGCAGTATTTT. This chain joins TRBV7-2 and TRBJ2-3, with 11 bases lining up with TRBD2. This CDR3 contains 16 residues. CDR1 SGHTA and CDR2 FQGNSA come from the germline V gene. J lost 2 bases, V lost 1 base, and 2 bases had no gene match. Supplemented by reference TRBV7-2 and TRBJ2-3, the full variable domain reads GAGVSQSPSNKVTEKGKDVELRCDPISGHTALYWYRQSLGQGLEFLIYFQGNSAPDKSGLPSDRFSAERTGGSVSTLTIQRTQQEDSAVYLCASSLGGLADTDTQYFGPGTRLTVL.